This T cell receptor (beta chain) came from a study of blood T cell repertoires in COVID-19. Unmatched junction bases numbered 15, after V lost 6 bases and J lost 6 bases. Germline CDR1 MDHEN, CDR2 SYDVKM. The CDR3 has 17 amino acids. TCRdb's table, derived via immunoSEQ multiplex PCR, lists solely in-frame clones and lacks some. The repertoire includes about 270,000 clones, roughly nine tenths of them detected once, and 2.5% to 3.5% sits in the top ten. Sequenced sample: PBMCs or T cells enriched from blood (not recorded which). The chain links TRBV28 to TRBJ2-1, with 9 bases that match TRBD2. This TCR was sampled from a woman aged 45 to 65 who had recovered from COVID-19. The CDR3 DNA reads as TGTGCCAGCAGCCGCATAAGGAGCGGGAGGACGGTCAATGAGCAGTTCTTC. It is translated as CASSRIRSGRTVNEQFF.